Each of the 22 T cell receptor beta chains below was sequenced from the same sample in a study of Ad26.COV2.S vaccination and SARS-CoV-2 variants. Measured with immunoSEQ multiplex PCR; TCRdb has only the in-frame clones, and not every one. The sample lists about 140,000 clones, 75% to 90% occurring once. Sample: peripheral blood, taken after recovery from COVID-19. These receptors originate from a human donor who had recovered from COVID-19.

The chain combines TRBV28 with TRBJ2-5; D uncertain. V was pared by 6 bases and J by 0 bases, with 8 bases between. Germline lookup yields CDR1 MDHEN and CDR2 SYDVKM. The CDR3 runs to 13 residues. This CDR3 reads CASRLLNQETQYF. CDR3 coding DNA: TGTGCCAGCAGGTTACTGAACCAAGAGACCCAGTACTTC.

The chain is built from TRBV27 and TRBJ2-1, with D possibly matching TRBD1 (5 bases). This CDR3 region has 13 residues. CDR1 and CDR2 from the germline V gene are MNHEY and SMNVEV (reference sequence). V was pared by 4 bases and J by 5 bases, with 9 bases between. The CDR3 coding sequence is TGTGCCAGCAGTTACAGGACAAACAATGAGCAGTTCTTC. Residues: CASSYRTNNEQFF.

J is TRBJ2-5 and V is TRBV6-6, with D perhaps matching TRBD2 (6 bases). With 6 bases removed from V and 3 bases from J, the gap between germline ends came to 11 bases. Germline lookup yields CDR1 MNHNY and CDR2 SVGAGI (reference sequence). The CDR3 contains 13 residues. The CDR3 region is CASRPIAEETQYF. In nucleotides, the CDR3 is TGTGCCAGCAGACCTATAGCGGAAGAGACCCAGTACTTC.

This chain joins TRBV5-1 and TRBJ2-1; 9 bases agree with TRBD1. The germline gives CDR1 SGHRS, CDR2 YFSETQ. This CDR3 is 15 amino acids long. J lost 3 bases, V lost 7 bases, and 8 bases had no gene match. Here the CDR3 DNA reads TGCGCCAGCTGCCCTCGACAGGGGGGCTACAATGAGCAGTTCTTC. This translates into CASCPRQGGYNEQFF.

The gene calls are TRBV7-6 and TRBJ1-3; D ambiguous. The CDR3 runs to 15 residues. In germline, CDR1 is SGHVS, CDR2 FNYEAQ. The V and J ends lost 1 base and 8 bases respectively, with 15 bases between them. Written as DNA, the CDR3 is TGTGCCAGCAGCTTAGGGTCTGCCCGGGAACACACCATATATTTT. This sequence encodes CASSLGSAREHTIYF.

This chain connects TRBV11-2 to TRBJ1-3, with D hard to call. V lost 1 base to trimming and J lost 0 bases, with 7 bases between them. CDR3 length equals 15 residues. Germline CDR1 and CDR2: SGHAT and FQNNGV. CDR3 sequence: CASSLVSSSGNTIYF. Written as DNA, the CDR3 is TGTGCCAGCAGCTTAGTATCCTCCTCTGGAAACACCATATATTTT.

The chain is built from TRBV5-6 and TRBJ2-7, with 9 bases aligning to TRBD1. Unmatched junction bases numbered 5, after V lost 4 bases and J lost 3 bases. The CDR3 has 14 residues. CDR1 and CDR2 from the germline V gene are SGHDT and YYEEEE. CDR3 nucleotide sequence: TGTGCCAGCAGCCACGGACAGGGGAGCTACGAGCAGTACTTC. It is translated as CASSHGQGSYEQYF.

The rearrangement links TRBV7-8 to TRBJ1-2, with D perhaps matching TRBD1 (6 bases). The CDR3 totals 14 residues. From germline, CDR1 is SGHVS and CDR2 FQNEAQ. V was cut by 5 bases and J by 0 bases, with 10 bases left in between. The chain's CDR3 is CASSDRTSNYGYTF. The CDR3 DNA sequence: TGTGCCAGCAGCGACAGGACCTCTAACTATGGCTACACCTTC.

CDR3 in DNA: TGTGCCAGTACTGAGTCTAACTATGGCTACACCTTC. It yields the protein CASTESNYGYTF. This rearrangement joins TRBV19 to TRBJ1-2; D unresolved. The CDR3 loop spans 12 amino acids. V lost 7 bases, J lost 0 bases, and 6 bases lay in between. The germline gives CDR1 LNHDA, CDR2 SQIVND (reference sequence).

The rearrangement links TRBV6-2 or TRBV6-3 to TRBJ1-2; no clear D gene. CDR1 is MNHEY, CDR2 SVGEGT, per germline. CDR3 length: 16 residues. V was trimmed by 0 bases and J by 2 bases, leaving 13 bases between them. The CDR3 nucleotides read TGTGCCAGCAGTTACTCGGTTGGCAGTACAAACTATGGCTACACCTTC. It is translated as CASSYSVGSTNYGYTF.

This chain uses TRBV10-3 with TRBJ1-6, with D possibly matching TRBD1 (6 bases). The CDR3 contains 13 residues. Trimming stripped 6 bases from V and 8 bases from J, with 11 bases between. From germline, CDR1 is ENHRY and CDR2 SYGVKD. CDR3 coding DNA: TGTGCCATCAGGGACAGACAAGATTCACCCCTCCACTTT. Translation gives CAIRDRQDSPLHF.

The rearrangement uses TRBV7-2 and TRBJ1-1; D might be TRBD1 (5 bases). The germline gives CDR1 SGHTA, CDR2 FQGNSA. Trimming removed 5 bases from V and 5 bases from J, with 18 bases in between. This CDR3 has 15 amino acids. The CDR3 sequence: CASSRRAGQPTEAFF. CDR3 bases: TGTGCCAGCAGCCGTAGGGCAGGGCAGCCGACTGAAGCTTTCTTT.

This chain connects TRBV2 to TRBJ1-2; TRBD1 aligns across 8 bases. The CDR3 consists of 13 residues. Trimming cost V 6 bases and J 3 bases; bases outside gene matches: 3. Germline-derived CDR1 and CDR2 are SNHLY and FYNNEI. The DNA of the CDR3 is TGTGCCAGCAGCGCAGGGGGCGACTATGGCTACACCTTC. This encodes CASSAGGDYGYTF.

The gene calls are TRBV7-9 and TRBJ2-2; 10 bases align to TRBD1. Germline CDR1 is SEHNR and CDR2 is FQNEAQ (reference sequence). The J segment lost 6 bases and the V segment lost 4 bases, leaving 2 bases of the junction unmatched. The CDR3 spans 14 residues. The DNA for the CDR3 is TGTGCCAGCAGCTCAGGACAGGGGGCCGGGGAGCTGTTTTTT. Encoded protein: CASSSGQGAGELFF.

The chain has TRBV27 and TRBJ1-5; D uncertain. The CDR3 contains 18 residues. Germline V CDR1 and CDR2: MNHEY, SMNVEV (reference sequence). V was pared by 2 bases and J by 0 bases, with 17 bases between. The CDR3 coding sequence is TGTGCCAGCAGTTTACCGGCAGAGAAGGAAGATAGCAATCAGCCCCAGCATTTT. Amino acids: CASSLPAEKEDSNQPQHF.

The V gene is TRBV28, the J gene TRBJ1-6, with D perhaps TRBD1 (5 bases). Between the trimmed V and J ends, which lost 3 bases and 7 bases, there was a span of 10 bases. The CDR3 loop spans 14 amino acids. The germline CDR1 and CDR2 sequences are MDHEN and SYDVKM. As DNA, the CDR3 is TGTGCCAGCAGTTTCTTAGGGGTGAATTCACCCCTCCACTTT. Translated, it gives CASSFLGVNSPLHF.

This chain joins TRBV7-9 and TRBJ1-4; 7 bases map to TRBD1. Germline CDR1 is SEHNR and CDR2 is FQNEAQ (reference sequence). The CDR3 is made up of 15 amino acids. V dropped 5 bases and J dropped 6; count of bases not matched to a gene: 9. The CDR3 nucleotides read TGTGCCAGCAGCAAACGACAGGGAAGGGATGAAAAACTGTTTTTT. Translating it yields CASSKRQGRDEKLFF.

The gene calls are TRBV28 and TRBJ1-1; maybe TRBD1 (6 bases). CDR1 is MDHEN and CDR2 is SYDVKM in the germline V gene. V was cut by 6 bases and J by 3 bases, with 17 bases left in between. The CDR3 is 15 amino acids. The CDR3 sequence is CASSLGGLGDTEAFF. The CDR3 coding sequence is TGTGCCAGCAGCCTCGGGGGGCTAGGGGACACTGAAGCTTTCTTT. Combining the CDR3 with reference TRBV28 and TRBJ1-1 gives the whole variable domain DVKVTQSSRYLVKRTGEKVFLECVQDMDHENMFWYRQDPGLGLRLIYFSYDVKMKEKGDIPEGYSVSREKKERFSLILESASTNQTSMYLCASSLGGLGDTEAFFGQGTRLTVV.

CDR3 coding DNA: TGCGCCAGCAGCCAAGAAGCCACCTACGAGCAGTACTTC. Encoded protein: CASSQEATYEQYF. The chain is built from TRBV4-1 and TRBJ2-7; no firm D call. Germline CDR1 reads MGHRA; CDR2 reads YSYEKL. CDR3 length: 13 amino acids. Trimming removed 0 bases from V and 2 bases from J, with 5 bases in between.

The chain combines TRBV7-6 with TRBJ2-2; 9 bases match TRBD1. Germline V CDR1 and CDR2: SGHVS, FNYEAQ. V lost 5 bases and J lost 3; bases outside the gene matches: 16. The CDR3 extends over 19 amino acids. The CDR3 region is CASSPGLVTGGADTGELFF. As DNA, the CDR3 is TGTGCCAGCAGCCCAGGGTTGGTCACAGGGGGCGCGGACACCGGGGAGCTGTTTTTT.

Only a few counts were recorded for this clone. The gene calls are TRBV2 and TRBJ2-1; no clear D. V was trimmed by 0 bases and J by 14 bases, leaving 11 bases between them. This CDR3 contains 12 residues. CDR1 and CDR2 (germline): SNHLY, FYNNEI. The CDR3 loop reads CASSEAAWSEFF. The CDR3 DNA follows: TGTGCCAGCAGTGAAGCGGCTTGGAGCGAGTTCTTC.

This clone was counted once. The rearrangement links TRBV27 to TRBJ2-1; D unclear. The CDR3 spans 15 residues. Per germline, CDR1 MNHEY and CDR2 SMNVEV (reference sequence). Trimming cost V 5 bases and J 0 bases, with 11 bases left between them. DNA of the CDR3: TGTGCCAGCAGTCTCATGAGAAGCTCCTACAATGAGCAGTTCTTC. This translates into CASSLMRSSYNEQFF.